This T cell receptor beta chain was observed in a study of regulatory T cells in long-lasting Graves disease. Study-wide points: Among the persistent patients, about 3,000 public clonotypes were shared, more than the 950 to 1,000 shared among new patients.

HTBI primers from iRepertoire and Arm-PCR of CDR3 regions yielded the TCR beta libraries. TCRdb redid the calling of the multiplex PCR reads with MiXCR, one entry per CDR3 protein. The sample records a few hundred thousand distinct CDR3 sequences, 20% to 25% being singletons. The CDR3 totals 13 residues. Germline CDR1 is PRHDT and CDR2 is FYEKMQ (reference sequence). V was shortened by 5 bases and J by 3 bases, with 11 bases between the two germline ends. Indicated time point: persistent/refractory GD, antithyroid drugs over 5 years with positive TRAb. Scientists built the TCR library using RNA that was extracted from PBMCs. Patients all came to the study from an endocrinology department in Xi'an, China. This clonotype turned up a few times. Its antigen remains unknown.

Sequencing was performed on peripheral blood mononuclear cells (PBMCs), taken when the disease was refractory, from a patient treated with antithyroid drugs. The chain couples TRBV13 to TRBJ2-7, with D perhaps matching TRBD1 (5 bases). The origin of this receptor is a female donor with Graves disease. The CDR3 bases are TGTGCCAGCAGCCTGAAGACAGACTACGAGCAGTACTTC. Amino acid sequence: CASSLKTDYEQYF. Full variable domain (missing parts from reference TRBV13 and TRBJ2-7): AAGVIQSPRHLIKEKRETATLKCYPIPRHDTVYWYQQGPGQDPQFLISFYEKMQSDKGSIPDRFSAQQFSDYHSELNMSSLELGDSALYFCASSLKTDYEQYFGPGTRLTVT.